The 10 T cell receptor beta chains below come from one sample, sequenced in a study of PD-L1 blockade in urothelial cancer. Time point of the sample: pretreatment peripheral blood. Profiling relied on immunoSEQ multiplex PCR, and the TCRdb table lists in-frame clones only, not all of them. The sample lists about 56,000 clones; 65% to 90% were seen once. Source: PBMCs, taken around atezolizumab (anti-PD-L1) treatment. These receptors were obtained from a man in his 70s with urothelial cancer.

The gene calls are TRBV4-1 and TRBJ1-1; 8 positions agree with TRBD1. The V segment lost 0 bases and the J segment 5 bases; nucleotides outside the gene matches: 11. This CDR3 is 17 amino acids long. The germline CDR1 and CDR2 sequences are MGHRA and YSYEKL. CDR3 in amino acids: CASSQEGPDRGRTEAFF. The DNA for the CDR3 is TGCGCCAGCAGCCAAGAAGGGCCCGACAGGGGAAGAACTGAAGCTTTCTTT.

The chain recombines TRBV9 with TRBJ1-2, with 8 positions matching TRBD1. Germline loops: CDR1 SGDLS, CDR2 YYNGEE. Trimming took 4 bases from V and 4 from J; bases not matched to a gene: 9. This CDR3 comprises 15 residues. The CDR3 DNA reads as TGTGCCAGCAGCATCGGACAGGGAGCTGGCTATGGCTACACCTTC. This gives the protein CASSIGQGAGYGYTF.

V usage is TRBV19 and J usage is TRBJ2-7, with D possibly TRBD2 on 5 matching bases. Germline CDR1 LNHDA, CDR2 SQIVND (reference sequence). The V and J ends lost 0 bases and 6 bases respectively, with 9 bases between them. The CDR3 spans 13 residues. DNA for the CDR3: TGTGCCAGTAGTATAGAAGAGGGTGGCGAGCAGTACTTC. Its protein product is CASSIEEGGEQYF. Looking up the rest from reference TRBV19 and TRBJ2-7 gives the full variable domain: DGGITQSPKYLFRKEGQNVTLSCEQNLNHDAMYWYRQDPGQGLRLIYYSQIVNDFQKGDIAEGYSVSREKKESFPLTVTSAQKNPTAFYLCASSIEEGGEQYFGPGTRLTVT.

This chain links TRBV28 with TRBJ1-2; D ambiguous. V was trimmed by 10 bases and J by 8 bases, leaving 11 bases between them. The CDR3 runs to 10 residues. Germline V gene sequence: CDR1 MDHEN, CDR2 SYDVKM. The DNA of the CDR3 is TGTGCCACCGGGTCGGTGGGCTACACCTTC. Translating gives CATGSVGYTF.

This clone appeared a few times. The V gene is TRBV30, the J gene TRBJ1-2, with D perhaps matching TRBD1 (5 bases). The CDR3 consists of 14 residues. Germline V gene sequence: CDR1 GTSNPN, CDR2 SVGIG (reference sequence). V was clipped by 3 bases and J by 1 base, with 12 bases between them. The CDR3 coding sequence is TGTGCCTGGAGCAGGGATCGAATTAACTATGGCTACACCTTC. Translating gives CAWSRDRINYGYTF. Complete variable domain (other parts from reference TRBV30 and TRBJ1-2): SQTIHQWPATLVQPVGSPLSLECTVEGTSNPNLYWYRQAAGRGLQLLFYSVGIGQISSEVPQNLSASRPQDRQFILSSKKLLLSDSGFYLCAWSRDRINYGYTFGSGTRLTVV.

This sequence joins TRBV4-1 and TRBJ1-1; D unresolved. This CDR3 contains 15 residues. V gave up 0 bases and J gave up 1 base, with 9 bases separating them. The germline V gene has CDR1 MGHRA and CDR2 YSYEKL. The CDR3 coding sequence is TGCGCCAGCAGCCAAGAGTTTTTAGCGAACACTGAAGCTTTCTTT. Translating gives CASSQEFLANTEAFF.

The chain's CDR3 is CASSSTGSSQETQYF. Written as DNA, the CDR3 is TGTGCCAGCAGCTCCACAGGTTCGTCCCAAGAGACCCAGTACTTC. The chain recombines TRBV7-8 with TRBJ2-5, with a possible D match to TRBD1 (5 bases). V lost 4 bases and J lost 1, with 13 bases in between. The CDR3 consists of 15 residues. The V gene's germline CDR1 is SGHVS and CDR2 FQNEAQ. Based on the CDR3 plus reference TRBV7-8 and TRBJ2-5, the full variable domain is GAGVSQSPRYKVAKRGQDVALRCDPISGHVSLFWYQQALGQGPEFLTYFQNEAQLDKSGLPSDRFFAERPEGSVSTLKIQRTQQEDSAVYLCASSSTGSSQETQYFGPGTRLLVL.

The V gene is TRBV7-8, the J gene TRBJ1-2; TRBD1 matches 9 bases. Trimming removed 0 bases from V and 4 bases from J; junction bases left unmatched: 3. Germline assignment: CDR1 SGHVS and CDR2 FQNEAQ. The CDR3 contains 15 residues. CDR3 sequence (DNA): TGTGCCAGCAGCTTAGCTAAGACAGGGGGCTATGGCTACACCTTC. Its translation: CASSLAKTGGYGYTF.

V is TRBV7-8 and J is TRBJ1-1, with D unclear. The length of the CDR3 is 14 residues. Germline V CDR1 and CDR2: SGHVS, FQNEAQ. Trimming removed 1 base from V and 4 bases from J, with 10 bases in between. Written as DNA, the CDR3 is TGTGCCAGCAGCTTAGACGGGGTCGGCACTGAAGCTTTCTTT. Protein product: CASSLDGVGTEAFF.

Comment on this clone: The sample carries other DNA sequences with the same CDR3. The J gene is TRBJ1-2, the V gene TRBV7-3; D uncertain. This CDR3 has 13 amino acids. From germline, CDR1 is SGHTA and CDR2 FQGTGA. Trimming left V 2 bases short and J 2 bases short, with 6 bases between. The CDR3: CASSLDGNYGYTF. The CDR3 bases are TGTGCCAGCAGCTTAGACGGGAACTATGGCTACACCTTC.